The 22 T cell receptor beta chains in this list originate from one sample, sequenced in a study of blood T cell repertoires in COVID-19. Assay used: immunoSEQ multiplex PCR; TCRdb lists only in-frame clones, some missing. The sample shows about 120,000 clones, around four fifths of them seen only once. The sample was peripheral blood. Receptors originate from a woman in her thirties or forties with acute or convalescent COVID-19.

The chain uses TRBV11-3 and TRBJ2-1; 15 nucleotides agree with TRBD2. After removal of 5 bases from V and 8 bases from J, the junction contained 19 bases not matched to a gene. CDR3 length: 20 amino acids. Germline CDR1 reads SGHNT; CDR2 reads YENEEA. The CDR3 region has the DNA TGTGCCAGCAGCCCCCTTTTTCTACGGACTAGCGGGGGGGTTAAGGATGAGCAGTTCTTC. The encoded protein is CASSPLFLRTSGGVKDEQFF.

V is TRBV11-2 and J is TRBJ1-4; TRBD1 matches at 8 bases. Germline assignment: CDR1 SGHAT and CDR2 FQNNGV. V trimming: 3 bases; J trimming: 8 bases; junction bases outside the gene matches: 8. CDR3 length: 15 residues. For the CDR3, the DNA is TGTGCCAGCAGCTTTCGACAGGGGAGGACGGAAAAACTGTTTTTT. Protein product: CASSFRQGRTEKLFF.

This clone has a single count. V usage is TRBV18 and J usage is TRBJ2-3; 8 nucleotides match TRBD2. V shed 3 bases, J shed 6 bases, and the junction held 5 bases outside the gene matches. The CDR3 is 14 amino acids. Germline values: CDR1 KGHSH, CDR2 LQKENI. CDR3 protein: CASSPTSEEDTQYF. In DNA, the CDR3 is TGTGCCAGCTCACCGACTAGCGAGGAGGATACGCAGTATTTT.

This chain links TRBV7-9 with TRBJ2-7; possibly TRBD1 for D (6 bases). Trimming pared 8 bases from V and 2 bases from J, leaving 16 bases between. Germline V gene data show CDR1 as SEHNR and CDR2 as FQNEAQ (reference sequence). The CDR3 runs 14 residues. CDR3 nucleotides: TGTGCCAGCGGAGAACAGGGCCTGGCCTACGAGCAGTACTTC. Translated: CASGEQGLAYEQYF. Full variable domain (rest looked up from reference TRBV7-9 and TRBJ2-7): DTGVSQNPRHKITKRGQNVTFRCDPISEHNRLYWYRQTLGQGPEFLTYFQNEAQLEKSRLLSDRFSAERPKGSFSTLEIQRTEQGDSAMYLCASGEQGLAYEQYFGPGTRLTVT.

The DNA of the CDR3 is TGTGCCAGCAGCCAACAAACAGGGGGCGATGAGCAGTTCTTC. Encoded protein: CASSQQTGGDEQFF. V is TRBV3-1 (or the pseudogene TRBV3-2) and J is TRBJ2-1, with 9 bases fitting TRBD1. Germline trimming cut 2 bases from V and 8 bases from J; bases unmatched to any gene: 4. This CDR3 spans 14 amino acids. The germline V gene encodes CDR1 LGHDT and CDR2 YNNKEL (reference sequence).

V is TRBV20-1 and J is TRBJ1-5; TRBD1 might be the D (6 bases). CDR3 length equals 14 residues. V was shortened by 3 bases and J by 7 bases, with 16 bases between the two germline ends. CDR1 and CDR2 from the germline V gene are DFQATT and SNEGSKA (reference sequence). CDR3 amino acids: CSASYRENEQPQHF. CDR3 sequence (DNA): TGCAGTGCTAGTTACAGGGAGAATGAACAGCCCCAGCATTTT.

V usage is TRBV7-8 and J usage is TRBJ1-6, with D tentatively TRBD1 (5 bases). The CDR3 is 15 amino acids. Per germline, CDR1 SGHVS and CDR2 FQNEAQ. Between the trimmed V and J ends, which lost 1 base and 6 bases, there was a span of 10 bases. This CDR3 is CASSLGYQGNSPLHF. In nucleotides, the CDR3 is TGTGCCAGCAGCTTAGGTTATCAGGGTAATTCACCCCTCCACTTT.

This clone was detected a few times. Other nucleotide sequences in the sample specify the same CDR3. In DNA, the CDR3 is TGTGCCAGCAGCCCCGGACAGGATAACTATGGCTACACCTTC. It is translated as CASSPGQDNYGYTF. The rearrangement joins TRBV7-2 to TRBJ1-2, with 7 positions matching TRBD1. The CDR3 has 14 residues. The germline V gene has CDR1 SGHTA and CDR2 FQGNSA. Trimming took 5 bases from V and 1 from J; bases not matched to a gene: 4.

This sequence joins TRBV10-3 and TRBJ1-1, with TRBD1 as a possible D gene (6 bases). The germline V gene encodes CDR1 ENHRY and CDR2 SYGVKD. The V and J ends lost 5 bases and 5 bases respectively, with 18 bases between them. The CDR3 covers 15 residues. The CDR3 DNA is TGTGCCATCAGTCCCATAGGGGATAGGGGGACTGAAGCTTTCTTT. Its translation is CAISPIGDRGTEAFF.

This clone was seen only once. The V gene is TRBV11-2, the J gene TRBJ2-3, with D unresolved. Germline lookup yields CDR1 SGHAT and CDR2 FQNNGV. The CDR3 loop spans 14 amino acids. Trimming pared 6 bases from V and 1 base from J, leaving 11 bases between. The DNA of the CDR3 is TGTGCCAGCAGATTTACTAAGGGCACAGATACGCAGTATTTT. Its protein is CASRFTKGTDTQYF.

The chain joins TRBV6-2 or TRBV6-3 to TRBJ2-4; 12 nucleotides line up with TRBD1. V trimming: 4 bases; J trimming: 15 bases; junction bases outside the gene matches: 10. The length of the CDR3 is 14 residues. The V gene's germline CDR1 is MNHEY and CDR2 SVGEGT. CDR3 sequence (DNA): TGTGCCAGCAGTTTTCCGGGACAGGGGGCGTTAGGGTACTTC. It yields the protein CASSFPGQGALGYF.

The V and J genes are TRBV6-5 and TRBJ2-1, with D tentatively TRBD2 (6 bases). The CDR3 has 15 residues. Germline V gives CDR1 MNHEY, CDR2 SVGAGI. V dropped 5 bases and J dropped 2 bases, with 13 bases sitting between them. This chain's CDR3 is CASSPYSGPYNEQFF. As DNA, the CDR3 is TGTGCCAGCAGTCCCTATAGCGGTCCCTACAATGAGCAGTTCTTC.

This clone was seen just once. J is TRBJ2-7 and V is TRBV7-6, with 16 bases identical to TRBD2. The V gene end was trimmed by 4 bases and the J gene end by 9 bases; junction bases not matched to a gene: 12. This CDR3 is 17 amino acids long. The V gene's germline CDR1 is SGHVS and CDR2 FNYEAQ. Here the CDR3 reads CASSSSGTSGGAYSQYF. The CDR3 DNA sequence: TGTGCCAGCAGCTCGTCCGGGACTAGCGGGGGGGCCTATTCGCAGTACTTC.

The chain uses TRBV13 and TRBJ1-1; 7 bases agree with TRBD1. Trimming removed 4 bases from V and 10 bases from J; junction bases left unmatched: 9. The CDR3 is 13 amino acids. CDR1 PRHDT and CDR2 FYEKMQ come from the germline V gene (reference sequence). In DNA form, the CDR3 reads TGTGCCAGCAGCTCAAAGACAGGGATGGGAGCTTTCTTT. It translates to CASSSKTGMGAFF.

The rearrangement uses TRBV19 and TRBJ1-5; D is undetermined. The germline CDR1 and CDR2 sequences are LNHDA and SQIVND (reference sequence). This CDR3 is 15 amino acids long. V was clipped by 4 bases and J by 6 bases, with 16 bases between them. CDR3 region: CASSTRIEPVQPQHF. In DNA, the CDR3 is TGTGCCAGTAGTACACGAATAGAACCTGTTCAGCCCCAGCATTTT.

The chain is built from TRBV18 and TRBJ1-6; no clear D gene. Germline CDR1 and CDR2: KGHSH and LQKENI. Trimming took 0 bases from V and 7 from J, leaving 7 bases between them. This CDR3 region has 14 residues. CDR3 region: CASSPPPSNSPLHF. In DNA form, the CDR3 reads TGTGCCAGCTCACCACCTCCGAGCAATTCACCCCTCCACTTT.

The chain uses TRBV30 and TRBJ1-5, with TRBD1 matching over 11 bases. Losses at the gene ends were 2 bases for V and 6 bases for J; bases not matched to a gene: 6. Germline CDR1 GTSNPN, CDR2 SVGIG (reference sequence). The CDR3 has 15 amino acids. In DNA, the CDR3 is TGTGCCTGGAGTTCCACCGGGACAGGGGGTCAGCCCCAGCATTTT. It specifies CAWSSTGTGGQPQHF. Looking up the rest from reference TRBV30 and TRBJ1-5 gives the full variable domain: SQTIHQWPATLVQPVGSPLSLECTVEGTSNPNLYWYRQAAGRGLQLLFYSVGIGQISSEVPQNLSASRPQDRQFILSSKKLLLSDSGFYLCAWSSTGTGGQPQHFGDGTRLSIL.

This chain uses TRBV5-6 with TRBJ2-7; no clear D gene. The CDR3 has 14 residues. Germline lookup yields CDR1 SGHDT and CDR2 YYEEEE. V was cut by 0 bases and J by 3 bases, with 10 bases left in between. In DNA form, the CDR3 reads TGTGCCAGCAGCTTGGGGCCAGAATACTACGAGCAGTACTTC. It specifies CASSLGPEYYEQYF.

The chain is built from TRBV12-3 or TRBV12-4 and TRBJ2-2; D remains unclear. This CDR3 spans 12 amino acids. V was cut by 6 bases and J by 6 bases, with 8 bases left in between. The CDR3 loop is CASSPAPGELFF. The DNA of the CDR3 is TGTGCCAGCAGCCCTGCGCCCGGGGAGCTGTTTTTT.

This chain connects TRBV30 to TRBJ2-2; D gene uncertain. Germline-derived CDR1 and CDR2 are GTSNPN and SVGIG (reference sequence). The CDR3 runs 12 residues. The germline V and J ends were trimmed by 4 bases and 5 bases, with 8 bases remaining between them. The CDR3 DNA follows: TGTGCCTGGAATACGAGGACCGGGGAGCTGTTTTTT. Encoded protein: CAWNTRTGELFF.

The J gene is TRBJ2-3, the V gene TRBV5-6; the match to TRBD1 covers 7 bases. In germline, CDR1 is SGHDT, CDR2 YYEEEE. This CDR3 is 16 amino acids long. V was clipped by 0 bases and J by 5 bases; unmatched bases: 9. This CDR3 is CASSLEGRQGGDTQYF. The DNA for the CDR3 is TGTGCCAGCAGCTTGGAGGGCCGACAGGGCGGAGATACGCAGTATTTT.

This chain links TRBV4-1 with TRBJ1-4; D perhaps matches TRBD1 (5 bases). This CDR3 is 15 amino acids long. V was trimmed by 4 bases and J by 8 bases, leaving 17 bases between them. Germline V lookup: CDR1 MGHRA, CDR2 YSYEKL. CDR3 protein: CASSPGYGDGEKLFF. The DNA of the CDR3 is TGCGCCAGCAGCCCAGGGTATGGAGATGGCGAAAAACTGTTTTTT.